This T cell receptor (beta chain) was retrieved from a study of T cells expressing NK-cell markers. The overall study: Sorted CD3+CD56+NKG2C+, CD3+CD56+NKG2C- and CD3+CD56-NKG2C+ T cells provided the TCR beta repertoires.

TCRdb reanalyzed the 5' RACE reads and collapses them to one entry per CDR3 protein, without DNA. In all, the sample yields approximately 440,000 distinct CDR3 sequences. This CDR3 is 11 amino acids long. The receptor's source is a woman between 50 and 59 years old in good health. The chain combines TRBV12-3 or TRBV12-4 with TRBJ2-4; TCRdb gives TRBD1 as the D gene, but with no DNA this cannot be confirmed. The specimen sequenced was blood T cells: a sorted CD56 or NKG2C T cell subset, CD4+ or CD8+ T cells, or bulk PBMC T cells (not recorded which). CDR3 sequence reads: CASGQKNIQYF.